The clone carrying this T cell receptor beta chain was picked up one time. The sample has other DNA sequences that encode this CDR3 too. Grouping used clinical history reported by participants in a survey and questionnaire. Germline CDR1 is LNHDA and CDR2 is SQIVND (reference sequence). The ends lost 1 base at V and 3 bases at J; junction bases unmatched: 3. The CDR3 contains 16 residues. The record originates from a study of blood T cell repertoires in COVID-19. Profiled with immunoSEQ multiplex PCR; TCRdb holds only in-frame clones, not every one. Among some 330,000 clones listed, 83% were seen once.

The chain uses TRBV19 and TRBJ1-5, with 10 nucleotides matching TRBD1. This sequence was found in a woman aged 45-65 years who had recovered from COVID-19. The source material was PBMCs or T cells enriched from blood (not recorded which). CDR3 DNA: TGTGCCAGTAGTATAGGGGACAGGGGATACAATCAGCCCCAGCATTTT. This encodes CASSIGDRGYNQPQHF. The variable domain in full, with the rest retrieved from reference TRBV19 and TRBJ1-5, is DGGITQSPKYLFRKEGQNVTLSCEQNLNHDAMYWYRQDPGQGLRLIYYSQIVNDFQKGDIAEGYSVSREKKESFPLTVTSAQKNPTAFYLCASSIGDRGYNQPQHFGDGTRLSIL.